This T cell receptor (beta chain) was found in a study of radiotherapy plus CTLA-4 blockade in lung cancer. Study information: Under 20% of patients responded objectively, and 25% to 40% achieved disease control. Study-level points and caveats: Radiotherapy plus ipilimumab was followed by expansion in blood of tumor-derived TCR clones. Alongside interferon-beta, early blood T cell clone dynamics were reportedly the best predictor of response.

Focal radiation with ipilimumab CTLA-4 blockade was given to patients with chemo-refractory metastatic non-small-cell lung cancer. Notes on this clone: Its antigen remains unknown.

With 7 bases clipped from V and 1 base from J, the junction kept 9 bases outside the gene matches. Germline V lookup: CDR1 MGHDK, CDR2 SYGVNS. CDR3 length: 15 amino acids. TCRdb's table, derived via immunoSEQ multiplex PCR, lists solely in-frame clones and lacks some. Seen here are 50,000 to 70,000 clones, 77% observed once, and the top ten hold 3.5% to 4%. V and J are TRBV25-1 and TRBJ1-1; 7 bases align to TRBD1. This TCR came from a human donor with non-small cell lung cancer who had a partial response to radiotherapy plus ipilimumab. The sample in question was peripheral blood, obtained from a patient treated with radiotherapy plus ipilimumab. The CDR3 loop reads CASIGQAVGNTEAFF. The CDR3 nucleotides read TGTGCCAGCATCGGACAGGCCGTGGGGAACACTGAAGCTTTCTTT.